Shown below are 9 T cell receptor beta chains from a single sample sequenced in a study of graft-versus-host responses after intestinal transplantation. For these TCRs, the target antigens are not known. The protocol was immunoSEQ multiplex PCR, while the TCRdb copy is restricted to in-frame clones and leaves out a portion. The sample includes some 83,000 clones, roughly 91% seen only once; the top ten take less than 0.1%. Sequenced here: unstimulated CD4+ T cells sorted from spleen or lymph node cells, sampled before intestinal transplant. The receptor set was obtained from a human donor who received an intestinal transplant.

V is TRBV19 and J is TRBJ1-3; TRBD1 might be the D (5 bases). From germline, CDR1 is LNHDA and CDR2 SQIVND (reference sequence). V was pared by 3 bases and J by 1 base, with 10 bases between. The CDR3 has 15 amino acids. The CDR3 loop reads CASSIPQGSGNTIYF. The CDR3, as DNA: TGTGCCAGTAGTATCCCGCAGGGTTCTGGAAACACCATATATTTT.

This clone was counted only a few times. J is TRBJ1-3 and V is TRBV7-2; the match to TRBD1 covers 7 bases. The CDR3 has 15 residues. Germline V CDR1 and CDR2: SGHTA, FQGNSA. V lost 4 bases and J lost 4; bases outside the gene matches: 7. For the CDR3, the DNA is TGTGCCAGCAGCTCACAGACAGGGATGGGAAACACCATATATTTT. Translating it yields CASSSQTGMGNTIYF. The full variable domain, rest sourced from reference TRBV7-2 and TRBJ1-3, is GAGVSQSPSNKVTEKGKDVELRCDPISGHTALYWYRQSLGQGLEFLIYFQGNSAPDKSGLPSDRFSAERTGGSVSTLTIQRTQQEDSAVYLCASSSQTGMGNTIYFGEGSWLTVV.

The V call is TRBV30, the J call TRBJ2-5, with 9 bases fitting TRBD2. CDR1 is GTSNPN, CDR2 SVGIG, per germline (reference sequence). Losses at the gene ends were 0 bases for V and 4 bases for J; bases not matched to a gene: 6. CDR3 size: 15 residues. The CDR3 is CAWSVGGGATETQYF. CDR3 DNA: TGTGCCTGGAGTGTTGGCGGGGGGGCCACAGAGACCCAGTACTTC.

The chain uses TRBV7-9 and TRBJ2-2; D not certain. Trimming took off 1 base at V and 2 bases at J, with 5 bases between the two ends. The germline gives CDR1 SEHNR, CDR2 FQNEAQ (reference sequence). The CDR3 has 14 amino acids. For the CDR3, the DNA is TGTGCCAGCAGCTTAGTCCTAAACACCGGGGAGCTGTTTTTT. Translation gives CASSLVLNTGELFF.

This chain links TRBV6-1 with TRBJ2-1; 7 nucleotides align to TRBD2. V shed 2 bases and J 3 bases; nucleotides not matched to a gene: 4. In germline, CDR1 is MNHNS, CDR2 SASEGT. The CDR3 covers 15 residues. The chain's CDR3 is CASSELGGDYNEQFF. Written as DNA, the CDR3 is TGTGCCAGCAGTGAACTGGGGGGGGACTACAATGAGCAGTTCTTC.

This clone appeared a few times. This chain uses TRBV10-3 with TRBJ2-3; D is undetermined. The CDR3 is made up of 13 amino acids. V was clipped by 5 bases and J by 4 bases, with 10 bases between them. Germline values: CDR1 ENHRY, CDR2 SYGVKD. CDR3 protein: CAISFSVPDTQYF. In DNA, the CDR3 is TGTGCCATCAGTTTCAGTGTCCCAGATACGCAGTATTTT.

For the CDR3, the DNA is TGTGCCAGCAGCCAGGACAGGGGGCCCTATAATTCACCCCTCCACTTT. The encoded protein is CASSQDRGPYNSPLHF. The rearrangement joins TRBV5-6 to TRBJ1-6, with 11 bases that match TRBD1. Germline CDR1 reads SGHDT; CDR2 reads YYEEEE. This CDR3 has 16 residues. The V gene end was trimmed by 4 bases and the J gene end by 2 bases; junction bases not matched to a gene: 2.

The J gene is TRBJ1-5, the V gene TRBV29-1, with D perhaps matching TRBD1 (5 bases). CDR3 size: 13 residues. Germline values: CDR1 SQVTM, CDR2 ANQGSEA. V was clipped by 6 bases and J by 7 bases, with 16 bases between them. The CDR3 DNA reads TGCAGCGTGATCTGGGGGGGTGGCCAGCCCCAGCATTTT. Translation: CSVIWGGGQPQHF.

The V and J genes are TRBV2 and TRBJ1-1; 8 nucleotides align to TRBD1. This CDR3 comprises 14 residues. Germline-derived CDR1 and CDR2 are SNHLY and FYNNEI. The CDR3 here is CVDRGPLLNTEAFF. Here the CDR3 DNA reads TGTGTTGACAGGGGACCTCTCTTGAACACTGAAGCTTTCTTT.